One sample yielded the 2 T cell receptor beta chains listed below, sequenced in a study of memory CD8 T cells in hepatitis C reinfection. As for time point: peak reinfection, 3 to 8 weeks after reinfection detection. The sorted cells went straight to TCR sequencing with no prior in vitro expansion. TCRdb keeps only in-frame clones here, not all; method: immunoSEQ multiplex PCR. The sample has tens of thousands of clones, 88% seen once; the top ten hold approximately 1.2%. Sample: naive CD8+ T cells sorted from blood. The source is a man younger than 35 with hepatitis C virus infection.

The chain couples TRBV19 to TRBJ1-6; D is unclear. There are 15 residues in the CDR3. Germline V gene lookup returns CDR1 LNHDA and CDR2 SQIVND (reference sequence). Trimming took off 3 bases at V and 2 bases at J, with 8 bases between the two ends. CDR3 coding DNA: TGTGCCAGTAGTATGGTGGCGGCCTATAATTCACCCCTCCACTTT. Its protein product is CASSMVAAYNSPLHF.

The chain links TRBV5-4 to TRBJ2-7, with 8 bases lining up with TRBD1. Germline V gives CDR1 SGHNT, CDR2 YYREEE (reference sequence). V lost 4 bases to trimming and J lost 4 bases; unmatched junction nucleotides: 10. This CDR3 has 15 amino acids. CDR3 sequence (DNA): TGTGCCAGCAGCCTGGACAGGGCATACGAATACGAGCAGTACGTC. Translation: CASSLDRAYEYEQYV.